A single sample gave rise to the 28 T cell receptor beta chains below, sequenced in a study of blood T cell repertoires in COVID-19. Assay used: immunoSEQ multiplex PCR; TCRdb lists only in-frame clones, some missing. Here the sample spans more than 200,000 clones, around 87% being singletons. What was sequenced was PBMCs or T cells enriched from blood (not recorded which). These receptors were collected from a woman in her 50s who had recovered from COVID-19.

J is TRBJ2-1 and V is TRBV7-8; a weak D match, TRBD2 (6 bases). Trimming shortened V by 2 bases and J by 7 bases, and 12 bases separated the two germline ends. Looked up from germline, CDR1 is SGHVS and CDR2 is FQNEAQ. This CDR3 is built from 14 residues. CDR3 protein: CASSLPGVGNEQFF. CDR3 nucleotide sequence: TGTGCCAGCAGCTTACCGGGGGTAGGAAATGAGCAGTTCTTC.

The chain is built from TRBV28 and TRBJ2-6, with 7 bases matching TRBD1. Losses at the gene ends were 6 bases for V and 0 bases for J; bases not matched to a gene: 5. Per the germline V gene, CDR1 is MDHEN and CDR2 is SYDVKM. The CDR3 contains 16 residues. The CDR3 DNA reads TGTGCCAGCAGCTGGACAGGAAACTCTGGGGCCAACGTCCTGACTTTC. Its protein is CASSWTGNSGANVLTF.

The chain is built from TRBV7-9 and TRBJ1-2, with 8 bases lining up with TRBD1. The junction had 7 bases not matched to a gene; V was cut back by 5 bases and J by 8 bases. The CDR3 contains 13 residues. Germline V gene lookup returns CDR1 SEHNR and CDR2 FQNEAQ (reference sequence). CDR3 amino acids: CASSRQGSDGYTF. CDR3 bases: TGTGCCAGCAGCCGACAGGGGTCGGACGGCTACACCTTC.

This clone has just a few counts. The CDR3 DNA reads TGCGCCAGCAGTTGGACAGGGGGTGGCACCATATATTTT. Protein: CASSWTGGGTIYF. The chain links TRBV5-1 to TRBJ1-3; 10 bases agree with TRBD1. CDR3 length: 13 residues. The V and J ends lost 5 bases and 9 bases, in that order; junction bases with no gene match: 5. Germline V gene sequence: CDR1 SGHRS, CDR2 YFSETQ.

The chain uses TRBV12-3 or TRBV12-4 and TRBJ2-2; 12 nucleotides match TRBD2. The CDR3 has 13 amino acids. The trim removed 6 bases at V and 8 bases at J, leaving 1 base unmatched. CDR3 DNA sequence: TGTGCCAGCAGCCTAGCGGGAGGGGGGGAGCTGTTTTTT. Residues: CASSLAGGGELFF.

The CDR3 loop is CASSLGQHSGNTIYF. CDR3 in DNA: TGTGCCAGCAGTTTGGGACAACACTCTGGAAACACCATATATTTT. The rearrangement joins TRBV27 to TRBJ1-3; possible D gene TRBD1, 6 bases. The CDR3 spans 15 residues. CDR1 MNHEY and CDR2 SMNVEV come from the germline V gene (reference sequence). Trimming cost V 3 bases and J 0 bases, with 9 bases left between them.

This clone was detected once. The chain employs TRBV5-6 and TRBJ1-2; D unclear. This CDR3 is 15 amino acids long. Trimming shortened V by 4 bases and J by 4 bases, and 17 bases separated the two germline ends. Germline CDR1 reads SGHDT; CDR2 reads YYEEEE. CDR3 sequence reads: CASSLEAAVFYGYTF. The CDR3 region has the DNA TGTGCCAGCAGCCTGGAGGCGGCGGTCTTCTATGGCTACACCTTC.

The J gene is TRBJ2-3, the V gene TRBV18, with D possibly being TRBD2 (6 bases). V lost 2 bases, J lost 2 bases, and 11 bases lay in between. Germline V gene lookup returns CDR1 KGHSH and CDR2 LQKENI. The CDR3 is 15 amino acids. The CDR3 loop reads CASSPFGTHTDTQYF. The CDR3 nucleotides are TGTGCCAGCTCACCATTTGGGACTCACACAGATACGCAGTATTTT.

This sequence joins TRBV28 and TRBJ1-2, with D possibly being TRBD1 (6 bases). Trimming took off 2 bases at V and 7 bases at J, with 11 bases between the two ends. CDR1 MDHEN and CDR2 SYDVKM come from the germline V gene. The CDR3 spans 13 residues. The CDR3 loop is CASSLAGVGGYTF. The CDR3 DNA reads TGTGCCAGCAGTTTAGCAGGGGTCGGTGGCTACACCTTC.

The genes are TRBV24-1 and TRBJ2-1; 10 nucleotides agree with TRBD1. Per germline, CDR1 KGHDR and CDR2 SFDVKD. CDR3 length: 13 amino acids. The V and J ends lost 9 bases and 6 bases, in that order; junction bases with no gene match: 4. In DNA form, the CDR3 reads TGTGCCACCGCCGGGACAGGGGTCAATGAGCAGTTCTTC. It yields the protein CATAGTGVNEQFF.

The CDR3 coding sequence is TGTGCCAGCAGCAAAGGGGGAACGAGGGGGCCGAGTACTGAAGCTTTCTTT. It encodes CASSKGGTRGPSTEAFF. The chain uses TRBV21-1 and TRBJ1-1; TRBD1, the table's D call, was not compared with the DNA. TRBV21-1 is a recognized pseudogene. This CDR3 spans 17 amino acids.

The gene calls are TRBV5-8 and TRBJ1-2, with D maybe TRBD1 (6 bases). The germline gives CDR1 SGHTS, CDR2 YDEGEE. Trimming took 4 bases from V and 9 from J, leaving 7 bases between them. The CDR3 loop spans 10 amino acids. DNA of the CDR3: TGTGCCAGCAGCGGGGGCCGCTACACCTTC. As protein: CASSGGRYTF.

The chain joins TRBV7-2 to TRBJ1-5; 10 positions agree with TRBD1. This CDR3 has 17 residues. Germline CDR1 reads SGHTA; CDR2 reads FQGNSA. V shed 5 bases, J shed 2 bases, and the junction held 9 bases outside the gene matches. In DNA form, the CDR3 reads TGTGCCAGCAGCCCACCCTCTGGGACAGGGGGCAATCAGCCCCAGCATTTT. This translates into CASSPPSGTGGNQPQHF.

The chain recombines TRBV21-1 with TRBJ1-5; TRBD1, the D gene given by the table, was not confirmed from the DNA. TRBV21-1 is a listed pseudogene. The CDR3 has 15 amino acids. Here the CDR3 reads CASSTGQVGVMTQHF. The CDR3 DNA is TGTGCCAGCAGCACCGGACAGGTTGGGGTCATGACCCAGCATTTT.

The CDR3: CASSQAWTGSNYGYTF. The CDR3 nucleotides are TGCGCCAGCAGCCAAGCCTGGACAGGGAGTAACTATGGCTACACCTTC. This chain connects TRBV4-1 to TRBJ1-2; 8 bases match TRBD1. Germline lookup yields CDR1 MGHRA and CDR2 YSYEKL. The CDR3 consists of 16 residues. V gave up 1 base and J gave up 1 base; unmatched junction bases: 5.

The rearrangement uses TRBV11-2 and TRBJ1-1, with D maybe TRBD1 (5 bases). V shed 2 bases and J shed 1 base, with 11 bases lying between them. The CDR3 is 15 amino acids. Germline CDR1 SGHAT, CDR2 FQNNGV. Written as DNA, the CDR3 is TGTGCCAGCAGCTTAAGAACAGGACGGAACACTGAAGCTTTCTTT. Residues: CASSLRTGRNTEAFF.

CDR3 amino acids: CASSLGFGLARYNEQFF. For the CDR3, the DNA is TGTGCCAGCAGCTTAGGTTTCGGTCTAGCGAGATACAATGAGCAGTTCTTC. The chain has TRBV7-8 and TRBJ2-1; D might be TRBD2 (6 bases). CDR1 SGHVS and CDR2 FQNEAQ come from the germline V gene. Trimming removed 1 base at V and 4 bases at J, with 17 bases between. The CDR3 loop spans 17 amino acids.

The rearrangement joins TRBV5-1 to TRBJ1-4, with 7 bases identical to TRBD1. Germline CDR1 and CDR2: SGHRS and YFSETQ. The CDR3 spans 15 residues. V shed 4 bases, J shed 4 bases, and the junction held 7 bases outside the gene matches. CDR3: CASSPGTEVNEKLFF. The CDR3 DNA reads TGCGCCAGCAGCCCTGGGACAGAAGTTAATGAAAAACTGTTTTTT.

The rearrangement links TRBV19 to TRBJ2-2; D unresolved. Between the trimmed V and J ends, which lost 3 bases and 6 bases, there was a span of 5 bases. Germline CDR1 LNHDA, CDR2 SQIVND (reference sequence). The CDR3 covers 12 residues. The CDR3 DNA reads TGTGCCAGTAGTATCAGTTCCGGGGAGCTGTTTTTT. Amino acid sequence: CASSISSGELFF.

The chain combines TRBV19 with TRBJ1-2; D might be TRBD1 (6 bases). V was cut by 0 bases and J by 7 bases, with 9 bases left in between. CDR1 is LNHDA and CDR2 is SQIVND in the germline V gene (reference sequence). The length of the CDR3 is 13 residues. CDR3 DNA sequence: TGTGCCAGTAGTATAGACGGGACAACTGGCTACACCTTC. Translated, it gives CASSIDGTTGYTF.

The gene calls are TRBV20-1 and TRBJ2-7; D remains ambiguous. Germline V gene lookup returns CDR1 DFQATT and CDR2 SNEGSKA (reference sequence). The CDR3 runs 11 residues. The CDR3 sequence is CSPRISYEQYF. The CDR3 nucleotides read TGCAGCCCCAGAATTTCCTACGAGCAGTACTTC.

The chain combines TRBV10-3 with TRBJ2-5; 7 bases line up with TRBD2. With V trimmed by 11 bases and J by 1 base, 10 bases remained unmatched. There are 14 residues in the CDR3. CDR1 is ENHRY, CDR2 SYGVKD, per germline. Here the CDR3 reads CAASAGVGQETQYF. The DNA for the CDR3 is TGTGCCGCCTCGGCGGGAGTGGGCCAAGAGACCCAGTACTTC.

The chain uses TRBV7-8 and TRBJ1-5; no reliable D call. V gave up 1 base and J gave up 2 bases, with 9 bases separating them. From germline, CDR1 is SGHVS and CDR2 FQNEAQ. This CDR3 is 15 amino acids long. CDR3 nucleotides: TGTGCCAGCAGCTTAGTGGCAGTGGGCAATCAGCCCCAGCATTTT. As protein: CASSLVAVGNQPQHF.

This sequence joins TRBV10-3 and TRBJ1-3; D not resolved. Germline values: CDR1 ENHRY, CDR2 SYGVKD. This CDR3 spans 15 amino acids. The V gene lost 5 bases and the J gene lost 2 bases, with 13 bases spanning the gap. The CDR3 DNA is TGTGCCATCAGTTCGGGGAATCCAGCTGGAAACACCATATATTTT. It is translated as CAISSGNPAGNTIYF.

This sequence joins TRBV2 and TRBJ2-1, with TRBD2 identical over 9 bases. The CDR3 consists of 19 residues. With 0 bases clipped from V and 2 bases from J, the junction kept 11 bases outside the gene matches. Germline V CDR1 and CDR2: SNHLY, FYNNEI. CDR3 loop: CASSEADLLGGRAYNEQFF. In nucleotides, the CDR3 is TGTGCCAGCAGTGAAGCGGACCTACTTGGCGGGAGGGCCTACAATGAGCAGTTCTTC.

This rearrangement joins TRBV5-1 to TRBJ2-2, with unresolved D. Germline lookup yields CDR1 SGHRS and CDR2 YFSETQ. The CDR3 has 13 amino acids. The ends were cut back, 3 bases at V and 1 base at J, with 4 bases in the middle. The CDR3 loop reads CASSYMNTGELFF. The CDR3, as DNA: TGCGCCAGCAGCTACATGAACACCGGGGAGCTGTTTTTT. The complete variable domain, with remaining parts taken from reference TRBV5-1 and TRBJ2-2, reads KAGVTQTPRYLIKTRGQQVTLSCSPISGHRSVSWYQQTPGQGLQFLFEYFSETQRNKGNFPGRFSGRQFSNSRSEMNVSTLELGDSALYLCASSYMNTGELFFGEGSRLTVL.

The V gene is TRBV5-4, the J gene TRBJ2-1, with 9 bases identical to TRBD2. V lost 4 bases and J lost 0; bases outside the gene matches: 5. Germline CDR1 and CDR2: SGHNT and YYREEE (reference sequence). The CDR3 sequence is 16 residues long. CDR3 sequence reads: CASSPGGLASYNEQFF. The CDR3 DNA follows: TGTGCCAGCAGCCCCGGGGGACTAGCCTCCTACAATGAGCAGTTCTTC.

The chain employs TRBV15 and TRBJ1-3, with a tentative D call TRBD1 (6 bases). Trimming left V 4 bases short and J 3 bases short, with 16 bases between. Germline CDR1 LNHNV, CDR2 YYDKDF (reference sequence). The CDR3 covers 16 residues. Here the CDR3 reads CATSMLMDSVGNTIYF. The CDR3 DNA is TGTGCCACCAGCATGCTCATGGACAGCGTTGGAAACACCATATATTTT. Full variable domain (missing parts from reference TRBV15 and TRBJ1-3): DAMVIQNPRYQVTQFGKPVTLSCSQTLNHNVMYWYQQKSSQAPKLLFHYYDKDFNNEADTPDNFQSRRPNTSFCFLDIRSPGLGDTAMYLCATSMLMDSVGNTIYFGEGSWLTVV.